Each of the 22 T cell receptor beta chains below was sequenced from the same sample in a study of blood T cell repertoires in COVID-19. TCRdb keeps only in-frame clones here, not all; method: immunoSEQ multiplex PCR. The sample carries 90,000 to 130,000 clones, 80% to 90% recorded once. Sequencing was done on a sample of peripheral blood. The origin of the receptors is a human donor in a cohort sampled during active COVID-19.

V and J are TRBV10-3 and TRBJ2-7, with TRBD2 matching 15 bases. The CDR3 extends over 18 amino acids. Trimming removed 2 bases from V and 0 bases from J; junction bases left unmatched: 5. Per germline, CDR1 ENHRY and CDR2 SYGVKD. The CDR3 protein is CAISEPGTSGRSSYEQYF. The CDR3 nucleotides are TGTGCCATCAGTGAGCCCGGGACTAGCGGGAGGAGCTCCTACGAGCAGTACTTC.

This clone was recorded once. V is TRBV6-1 and J is TRBJ1-2, with D perhaps TRBD1 (6 bases). Between the trimmed V and J ends, which lost 3 bases and 8 bases, there was a span of 19 bases. CDR1 is MNHNS and CDR2 is SASEGT in the germline V gene. This CDR3 spans 15 amino acids. CDR3 residues: CASSDNLGALRGYTF. CDR3 nucleotides: TGTGCCAGCAGTGACAATTTGGGGGCGTTGAGAGGCTACACCTTC.

CDR3 nucleotide sequence: TGTGCCAGCAGTCCTTCTGGCTCAGGGCCCGGGGAGCTGTTTTTT. Residues: CASSPSGSGPGELFF. The V gene is TRBV27, the J gene TRBJ2-2; D perhaps matches TRBD1 (5 bases). Trimming removed 5 bases from V and 6 bases from J, with 16 bases in between. Germline CDR1 MNHEY, CDR2 SMNVEV (reference sequence). The CDR3 runs 15 residues.

CDR3 sequence (DNA): TGCGCCAGCAGCTTGTTAGTAGCGGGACAGTCCTACGAGCAGTACTTC. Protein sequence: CASSLLVAGQSYEQYF. The chain couples TRBV5-1 to TRBJ2-7, with a tentative D call TRBD2 (8 bases). Germline V gene sequence: CDR1 SGHRS, CDR2 YFSETQ. Trimming pared 1 base from V and 1 base from J, leaving 15 bases between. This CDR3 comprises 16 residues.

This clone has just a few counts. This chain joins TRBV2 and TRBJ2-2; perhaps TRBD1 as D (6 bases). This CDR3 has 14 amino acids. V lost 6 bases to trimming and J lost 4 bases, with 12 bases between them. Per germline, CDR1 SNHLY and CDR2 FYNNEI. CDR3 in amino acids: CASSPIGGTGELFF. CDR3 coding DNA: TGTGCCAGCAGCCCAATAGGGGGCACCGGGGAGCTGTTTTTT. The full variable domain, its missing parts supplied by reference TRBV2 and TRBJ2-2, is EPEVTQTPSHQVTQMGQEVILRCVPISNHLYFYWYRQILGQKVEFLVSFYNNEISEKSEIFDDQFSVERPDGSNFTLKIRSTKLEDSAMYFCASSPIGGTGELFFGEGSRLTVL.

There are a few counts of this clone. The rearrangement links TRBV5-6 to TRBJ1-1, with D perhaps matching TRBD1 (6 bases). Germline CDR1 SGHDT, CDR2 YYEEEE. This CDR3 is built from 14 residues. With 1 base removed from V and 4 bases from J, the gap between germline ends came to 11 bases. In DNA form, the CDR3 reads TGTGCCAGCAGCTTGTGGGGGGGCGGCACTGAAGCTTTCTTT. As protein: CASSLWGGGTEAFF.

The chain combines TRBV12-3 or TRBV12-4 with TRBJ2-3; D unresolved. The ends were cut back, 8 bases at V and 4 bases at J, with 13 bases in the middle. The CDR3 has 13 residues. Here the CDR3 reads CASAWANADTQYF. DNA of the CDR3: TGTGCCAGCGCCTGGGCTAATGCAGATACGCAGTATTTT.

This clone was recorded once. The chain recombines TRBV2 with TRBJ1-4; TRBD1 matches 7 bases. CDR3 size: 14 residues. After removal of 4 bases from V and 4 bases from J, the junction contained 3 bases not matched to a gene. CDR1 SNHLY and CDR2 FYNNEI come from the germline V gene. The chain's CDR3 is CASSGQGFNEKLFF. CDR3 DNA: TGTGCCAGCAGTGGACAGGGCTTTAATGAAAAACTGTTTTTT.

The V gene is TRBV18, the J gene TRBJ1-5; D is unclear. Looked up from germline, CDR1 is KGHSH and CDR2 is LQKENI. This CDR3 has 14 amino acids. V lost 4 bases and J lost 8, with 15 bases in between. This chain's CDR3 is CASSLRHPTEPQHF. In DNA form, the CDR3 reads TGTGCCAGCTCACTAAGACACCCGACCGAGCCCCAGCATTTT. Supplemented by reference TRBV18 and TRBJ1-5, the full variable domain reads NAGVMQNPRHLVRRRGQEARLRCSPMKGHSHVYWYRQLPEEGLKFMVYLQKENIIDESGMPKERFSAEFPKEGPSILRIQQVVRGDSAAYFCASSLRHPTEPQHFGDGTRLSIL.

The chain has TRBV20-1 and TRBJ2-3; D is ambiguous. Germline V lookup: CDR1 DFQATT, CDR2 SNEGSKA (reference sequence). The CDR3 is 11 amino acids. The CDR3 protein is CSVGPTDTQYF. The CDR3 DNA follows: TGCAGCGTTGGGCCCACAGATACGCAGTATTTT.

The CDR3 loop reads CASSYWSRGAKNIQYF. The CDR3 nucleotides are TGTGCCAGCAGTTACTGGTCCAGGGGGGCCAAAAACATTCAGTACTTC. The V gene is TRBV6-5, the J gene TRBJ2-4, with 7 bases aligning to TRBD1. CDR3 length: 16 amino acids. Losses at the gene ends were 1 base for V and 1 base for J; bases not matched to a gene: 4. Germline-derived CDR1 and CDR2 are MNHEY and SVGAGI.

This chain joins TRBV7-9 and TRBJ2-7; TRBD2 aligns across 7 bases. This CDR3 has 15 amino acids. Germline CDR1 and CDR2: SEHNR and FQNEAQ (reference sequence). V shed 6 bases and J 1 base; nucleotides not matched to a gene: 9. In DNA form, the CDR3 reads TGTGCCAGCAGTATCCTAGCGGACCTATCCTACGAGCAGTACTTC. Translating gives CASSILADLSYEQYF.

The chain joins TRBV4-1 to TRBJ2-1, with 13 bases identical to TRBD2. The trim removed 2 bases at V and 6 bases at J, leaving 4 bases unmatched. The CDR3 length is 16 residues. Germline V gene data show CDR1 as MGHRA and CDR2 as YSYEKL. The CDR3 nucleotides are TGCGCCAGCAGCCAAAGAGGACTAGCGGGAGCCAATGAGCAGTTCTTC. It encodes CASSQRGLAGANEQFF.

The rearrangement links TRBV21-1 to TRBJ2-5; the tabulated D call, TRBD1, remains unverified against the DNA. TRBV21-1 is tagged as a pseudogene. The CDR3 has 15 amino acids. The CDR3, as DNA: TGTGCCAGCAGCTCCCACAGGGAAATGAAAGAGACCCAGTACTTC. This sequence encodes CASSSHREMKETQYF.

This clone appeared a single time. The chain joins TRBV29-1 to TRBJ2-7; D perhaps matches TRBD2 (5 bases). Germline V lookup: CDR1 SQVTM, CDR2 ANQGSEA. The CDR3 runs 13 residues. Trimming stripped 1 base from V and 6 bases from J, with 13 bases between. For the CDR3, the DNA is TGCAGCGTTGAAGGACCGGTACGGGGCGAGCAGTACTTC. Translation gives CSVEGPVRGEQYF.

Only a few counts were recorded for this clone. This sequence joins TRBV6-6 and TRBJ2-1; 7 bases match TRBD2. This CDR3 has 15 residues. V gave up 6 bases and J gave up 1 base; unmatched junction bases: 6. Germline loops: CDR1 MNHNY, CDR2 SVGAGI (reference sequence). CDR3: CASSQELASYNEQFF. CDR3 DNA sequence: TGTGCCAGCAGCCAGGAACTAGCGTCCTACAATGAGCAGTTCTTC.

V usage is TRBV19 and J usage is TRBJ1-6; D gene uncertain. Germline CDR1 and CDR2: LNHDA and SQIVND (reference sequence). The V gene lost 3 bases and the J gene lost 10 bases, with 7 bases spanning the gap. This CDR3 is 12 amino acids long. CDR3 residues: CASSIPGSPLHF. CDR3 sequence (DNA): TGTGCCAGTAGTATTCCGGGGTCACCCCTCCACTTT.

This clone was detected only once. The V call is TRBV2, the J call TRBJ2-7; 11 nucleotides match TRBD1. Per germline, CDR1 SNHLY and CDR2 FYNNEI. This CDR3 has 15 amino acids. In DNA, the CDR3 is TGTTCACAGAAAAGGGGGACAGGGGGACTATACGAGCAGTACTTC. Translating it yields CSQKRGTGGLYEQYF.

The genes are TRBV4-1 and TRBJ2-5, with 15 positions matching TRBD2. Trimming removed 0 bases from V and 0 bases from J; junction bases left unmatched: 5. The CDR3 has 19 residues. Germline values: CDR1 MGHRA, CDR2 YSYEKL. CDR3 protein: CASSQEGTSGGTYQETQYF. The CDR3 DNA follows: TGCGCCAGCAGCCAAGAAGGGACTAGCGGGGGGACGTACCAAGAGACCCAGTACTTC.

V gene TRBV29-1 combines with J gene TRBJ2-1, with 9 nucleotides matching TRBD2. V lost 5 bases and J lost 10; bases outside the gene matches: 12. The CDR3 totals 14 residues. Germline V CDR1 and CDR2: SQVTM, ANQGSEA. CDR3 amino acids: CSVRRLAATGEQFF. In DNA form, the CDR3 reads TGCAGCGTTCGGCGACTAGCGGCTACCGGGGAGCAGTTCTTC.

The chain links TRBV6-5 to TRBJ2-1, with 9 nucleotides matching TRBD2. This CDR3 region has 14 residues. Germline loops: CDR1 MNHEY, CDR2 SVGAGI. The V and J ends lost 4 bases and 4 bases, in that order; junction bases with no gene match: 2. CDR3 sequence (DNA): TGTGCCAGCAGTTCTAGCGGGGCTTACAATGAGCAGTTCTTC. Translation: CASSSSGAYNEQFF.

This rearrangement joins TRBV18 to TRBJ1-2, with 10 bases aligning to TRBD1. The V and J ends lost 3 bases and 5 bases, in that order; junction bases with no gene match: 18. The V gene's germline CDR1 is KGHSH and CDR2 LQKENI. This CDR3 has 19 residues. CDR3 amino acids: CASSPVGPGQGNKNYGYTF. CDR3 nucleotide sequence: TGTGCCAGCTCACCCGTCGGACCGGGACAGGGGAACAAGAATTATGGCTACACCTTC.